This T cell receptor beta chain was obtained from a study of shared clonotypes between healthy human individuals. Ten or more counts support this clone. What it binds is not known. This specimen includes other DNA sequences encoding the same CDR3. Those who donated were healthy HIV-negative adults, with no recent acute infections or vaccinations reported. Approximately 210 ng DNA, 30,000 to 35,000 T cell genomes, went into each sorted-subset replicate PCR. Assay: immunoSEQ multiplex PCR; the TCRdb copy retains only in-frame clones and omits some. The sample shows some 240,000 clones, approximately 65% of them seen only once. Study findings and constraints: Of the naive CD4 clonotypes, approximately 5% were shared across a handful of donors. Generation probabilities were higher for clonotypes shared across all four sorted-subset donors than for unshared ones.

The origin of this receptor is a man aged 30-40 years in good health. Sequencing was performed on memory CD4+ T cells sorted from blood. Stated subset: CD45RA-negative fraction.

CDR3 protein: CASSIGQGDQPQHF. Written as DNA, the CDR3 is TGCGCCAGCAGCATAGGACAGGGTGATCAGCCCCAGCATTTT. The chain joins TRBV5-1 to TRBJ1-5; TRBD1 agrees at 8 bases. Germline V gives CDR1 SGHRS, CDR2 YFSETQ. This CDR3 is 14 amino acids long. After removal of 4 bases from V and 5 bases from J, the junction contained 5 bases not matched to a gene.